These T cell receptor beta chains were read from a single sample in a study of vaccination effects on CD4 cells after COVID-19. Only in-frame clones appear in the TCRdb table, and some are missing; sequencing was by immunoSEQ multiplex PCR. The table records more than 11,000 clones, over 60% of them present only once. Antigens of these TCRs are unknown. The starting material was CD4+ T cells from PBMCs cultured with HCoV-229E spike peptides, obtained before COVID-19 vaccination. The receptors derive from a human donor who received a COVID-19 vaccine. Each CDR3 is given with its conserved first and last residue.

v_call cdr3_aa
TRBV6-5 CASQDNSGANVLTF
TRBV28 CASSLSGPSTEAFF
TRBV6-1 CASSEGRDSSLNQPQHF
TRBV7-8 CASSLVGQRGTEAFF
TRBV27 CASSRDRGTDTQYF
TRBV5-4 CASSLAASADTQYF
TRBV6-1 CASSEMARGGSYEQYF
TRBV11-2 CASSLEGGSYNEQFF
TRBV6-6 CASSPDGASYNSPLHF
TRBV6-1 CASSEAGGSDTQYF
TRBV7-9 CASRNQRLAGAGELFF
TRBV15 CATSRDLLEGETQYF
TRBV18 CASSTGRRNYGYTF
TRBV12-5 CASGQGGEETQYF
TRBV5-5 CASSLSMKDQPQHF
TRBV9 CASSVGITGNSPLHF
TRBV28 CASSSGYGYTF
TRBV19 CASSIRGFYEQYF
TRBV10-3 CAISGGPGAPNYGYTF
TRBV2 CASRRREAEYEQYF
TRBV6-2/TRBV6-3 CASSLGTGAWEAFF
TRBV29-1 CSVDGSNTDTQYF
TRBV4-3 CASSQVFGARGNTIYF
TRBV28 CASTRGQGSNSPLHF
TRBV12-3/TRBV12-4 CASRVYTGELFF
TRBV5-1 CASSLAAGGTEAFF
TRBV5-1 CASSLASGATNEKLFF
TRBV7-2 CASSPIITGNTIYF
TRBV5-1 CASSFGQGRSPLHF
TRBV4-1 CASSLYKQGDIKLGKNIQYF
TRBV25-1 CASRAGGPEWHEQYF
TRBV30 CAWSAGLAGGNEQFF
TRBV19 CASRQNQGSGYTF
TRBV7-2 CASSLRGLAGLRNTGELFF
TRBV3-1/TRBV3-2 CASSQFSTGGADTQYF
TRBV13 CASSLKLATLGGNNEQFF
TRBV7-9 CASSPGTSHNEQFF
TRBV5-1 CASTEGSDYGYTF
TRBV19 CASTPTGVNQPQHF
TRBV3-1/TRBV3-2 CASSGSDRDQPQHF
TRBV4-3 CASSQDATNTGELFF
TRBV7-3 CASSLRGTGFTNSPLHF
TRBV11-2 CASSLSQSNYGYTF
TRBV6-1 CASSEGPGVVSNQPQHF
TRBV30 CAWDKQGTDTQYF